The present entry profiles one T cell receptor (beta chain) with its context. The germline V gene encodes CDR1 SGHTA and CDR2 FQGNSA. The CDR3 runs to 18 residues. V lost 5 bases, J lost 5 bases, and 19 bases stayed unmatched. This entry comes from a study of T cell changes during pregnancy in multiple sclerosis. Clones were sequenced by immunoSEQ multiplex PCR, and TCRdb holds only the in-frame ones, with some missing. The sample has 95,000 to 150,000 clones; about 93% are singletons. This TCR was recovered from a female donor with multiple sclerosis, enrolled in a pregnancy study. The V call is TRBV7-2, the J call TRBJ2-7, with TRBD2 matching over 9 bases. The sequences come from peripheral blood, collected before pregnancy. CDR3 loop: CASSPPPSGAPRVDEQYF. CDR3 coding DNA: TGTGCCAGCAGCCCTCCTCCTAGCGGGGCTCCCAGGGTCGACGAGCAGTACTTC.